This T cell receptor (beta chain) is from a study of CD8 T cells in ankylosing spondylitis. This clonotype occurred a few times. Antigen unknown. Scientists made TCR beta libraries using quantitative 5'-RACE with molecular barcodes. TCRdb itself ran the 5' RACE reads through MiXCR, one entry per CDR3 protein. The data hold some 180,000 distinct CDR3 sequences, with roughly 18% observed a single time. Looked up from germline, CDR1 is SEHNR and CDR2 is FQNEAQ (reference sequence). This CDR3 region has 15 residues. V was trimmed by 6 bases and J by 7 bases, leaving 18 bases between them. Study-wide results and caveats: Ankylosing spondylitis blood seemed to carry a telltale TCR beta motif made of fewer than ten highly homologous variants.

The sample consisted of blood, either unsorted or a sorted T cell fraction (not recorded which). The V gene is TRBV7-9, the J gene TRBJ2-2; either TRBD1 or TRBD2 may fit D (5 bases each). The source is a male donor aged 10 to 30 with ankylosing spondylitis or in good health (not recorded which). The CDR3 loop reads CASRTPGPKGGELFF. CDR3 sequence (DNA): TGTGCCAGCAGAACCCCGGGACCGAAGGGCGGGGAGCTGTTTTTT. The full variable domain, completed using reference TRBV7-9 and TRBJ2-2, is DTGVSQNPRHKITKRGQNVTFRCDPISEHNRLYWYRQTLGQGPEFLTYFQNEAQLEKSRLLSDRFSAERPKGSFSTLEIQRTEQGDSAMYLCASRTPGPKGGELFFGEGSRLTVL.